This T cell receptor (beta chain) was recovered during a study of OX40 agonist ivuxolimab in advanced cancers. Study-wide background: Patients with hepatocellular carcinoma, melanoma, renal cell or head and neck cancer made up the dose-escalation patients. From roughly 20 to 85 years was the age range, with a mean of around 56 years, and about 83% were male. Anti-PD-1, anti-PD-L1 or anti-CTLA-4 therapy given earlier was allowed, and about 38% had some.

CDR1 and CDR2 (germline): SGHVS, FNYEAQ. The germline V and J ends were trimmed by 1 base and 8 bases, with 14 bases remaining between them. The CDR3 has 14 residues. General observations from the study: Relative to CD4+, CD8+ T cells held more expanded clones on average.

With respect to this clone: Antigen specificity is unknown.

Measured with immunoSEQ multiplex PCR; TCRdb has only the in-frame clones, and not every one. The sample includes under 100,000 clones, around 85% of them seen just once. This specimen consisted of CD4+ or CD8+ T cells sorted from blood, obtained in a trial of the OX40 agonist ivuxolimab. This TCR was recovered from an adult with an advanced solid tumor such as melanoma, head and neck, liver or kidney cancer. The rearrangement uses TRBV7-6 and TRBJ1-2; D ambiguous. For the CDR3, the DNA is TGTGCCAGCAGCTTAGGCCCCTCGATAGGAGGCTACACCTTC. Translation gives CASSLGPSIGGYTF.